The clone carrying this T cell receptor (beta chain) was seen a single time. Its antigen is undetermined. This record comes from a study of human T cells and chemical hapten exposure. Across the study: Each patch test put 0.01% DPC on the upper back, and results were read at 6 days. Patients, chiefly female, had alopecia areata, totalis or universalis.

Broader study findings: The number of TCRs over 1 in 1000 frequency stayed unchanged after DPC.

The CDR3 is made up of 14 amino acids. Germline V gene data show CDR1 as MGHDK and CDR2 as SYGVNS. J gave up 5 bases and V 6 bases, and 5 bases lay outside the gene matches. TCRdb itself ran the RACE reads through MiXCR, one entry per CDR3 protein. The data contain tens of thousands of distinct CDR3 sequences, around 30% of them singletons. Time point of the sample: patch test 1, 2 weeks after DPC sensitization. Indicated treatment: therapeutic diphenylcyclopropenone sensitization with weekly scalp DPC. Extraction yielded total RNA from whole blood (unfractionated). This sequence joins TRBV25-1 and TRBJ2-2, with 8 bases identical to TRBD2. This receptor was obtained from a man in his forties or fifties with alopecia areata. Some clones in this sample may be carry-over from other donors' samples. Material: whole blood, obtained in connection with sensitization to the hapten diphenylcyclopropenone (DPC). CDR3: CASSQAGETGELFF. The DNA for the CDR3 is TGTGCCAGCAGCCAAGCGGGGGAGACCGGGGAGCTGTTTTTT.